The T cell receptor (beta chain) described here comes from a study of CD8 T cells in ankylosing spondylitis. Overall study results and limits: Within ankylosing spondylitis blood, a TCR beta motif made up of eight or nine highly homologous variants appeared to be characteristic.

This clonotype was counted a few times. The antigen is unknown. TCRdb analysed the 5' RACE reads with MiXCR anew, one entry per CDR3 protein. Of about 750,000 distinct CDR3 sequences listed, roughly 20% are singletons. CDR3 length equals 14 residues. V was pared by 2 bases and J by 6 bases, with 13 bases between. V is TRBV12-3 or TRBV12-4 and J is TRBJ1-2, with D possibly matching TRBD1 (5 bases). The sample was blood, either unsorted or a sorted T cell fraction (not recorded which). The sequence was collected from a male donor with ankylosing spondylitis. CDR3: CASSLNFRDDGYTF. The CDR3 region has the DNA TGTGCCAGCAGTTTAAACTTCAGGGATGATGGCTACACCTTC.